The clone carrying this T cell receptor (beta chain) was picked up a small number of times. TCRdb called the 5' RACE reads again in MiXCR, with one record for every CDR3 protein. This table holds 500,000 to 600,000 distinct CDR3 sequences, roughly 21% found once. V shed 3 bases and J shed 4 bases, with 12 bases lying between them. The CDR3 is made up of 14 amino acids. From germline, CDR1 is ENHRY and CDR2 SYGVKD. The source of the sample is a study of identical twins. The same data also went into a second study, on T cells expressing NK-cell markers. Turning to that study: The leading position in the CD3+CD56-NKG2C+ fraction of a handful of donors also went to these clonotypes.

The V gene is TRBV10-3, the J gene TRBJ2-5; a possible D gene is TRBD2 (6 bases). The sequenced sample was CD4+ T cells sorted from blood. The TCR comes from a woman aged 18 to 35 in good health. The CDR3 region has the DNA TGTGCCATCAGTGAATCCGGGACTGGAGAGACCCAGTACTTC. Translated, it gives CAISESGTGETQYF.